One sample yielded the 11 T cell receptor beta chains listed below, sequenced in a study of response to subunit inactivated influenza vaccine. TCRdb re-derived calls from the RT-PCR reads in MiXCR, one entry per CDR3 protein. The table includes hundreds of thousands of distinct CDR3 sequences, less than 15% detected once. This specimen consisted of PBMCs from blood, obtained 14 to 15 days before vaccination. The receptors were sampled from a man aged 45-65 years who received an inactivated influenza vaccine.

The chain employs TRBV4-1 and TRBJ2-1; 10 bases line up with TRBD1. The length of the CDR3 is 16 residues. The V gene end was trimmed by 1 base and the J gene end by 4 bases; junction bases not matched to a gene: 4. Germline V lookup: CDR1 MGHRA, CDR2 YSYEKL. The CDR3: CASSQGDRGPYNEQFF. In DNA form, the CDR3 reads TGCGCCAGCAGCCAAGGAGACAGGGGGCCATACAATGAGCAGTTCTTC.

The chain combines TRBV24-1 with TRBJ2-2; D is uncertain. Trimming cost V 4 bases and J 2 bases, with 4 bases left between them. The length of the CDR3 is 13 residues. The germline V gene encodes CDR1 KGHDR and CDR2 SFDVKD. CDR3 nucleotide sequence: TGTGCCACCAGTGAGTTCAACACCGGGGAGCTGTTTTTT. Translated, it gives CATSEFNTGELFF.

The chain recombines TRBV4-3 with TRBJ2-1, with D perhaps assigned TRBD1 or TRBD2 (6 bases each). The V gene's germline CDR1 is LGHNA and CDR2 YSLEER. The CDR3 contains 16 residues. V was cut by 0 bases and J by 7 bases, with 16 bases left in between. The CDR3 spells CASSQEIGGFRNEQFF. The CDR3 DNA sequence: TGCGCCAGCAGCCAAGAAATAGGGGGGTTTCGGAATGAGCAGTTCTTC.

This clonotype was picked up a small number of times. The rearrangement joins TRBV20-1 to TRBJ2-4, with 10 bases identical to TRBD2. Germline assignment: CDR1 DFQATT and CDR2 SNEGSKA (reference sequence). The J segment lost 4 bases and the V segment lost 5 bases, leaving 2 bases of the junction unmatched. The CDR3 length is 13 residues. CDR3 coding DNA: TGCAGTGCTCGGACTAGCGGAAAAAACATTCAGTACTTC. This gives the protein CSARTSGKNIQYF.

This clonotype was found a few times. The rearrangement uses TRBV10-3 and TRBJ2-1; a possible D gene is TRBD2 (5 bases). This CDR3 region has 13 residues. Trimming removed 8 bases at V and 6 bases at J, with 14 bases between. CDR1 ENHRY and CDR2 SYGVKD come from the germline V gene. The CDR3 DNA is TGTGCCATCGGCTTAGGCCGGGGCAATGAGCAGTTCTTC. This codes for CAIGLGRGNEQFF.

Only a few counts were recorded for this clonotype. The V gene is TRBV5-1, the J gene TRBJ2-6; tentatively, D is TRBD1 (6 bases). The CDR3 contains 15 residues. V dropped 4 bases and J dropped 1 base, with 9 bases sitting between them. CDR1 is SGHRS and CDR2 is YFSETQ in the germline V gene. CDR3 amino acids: CASSVRGSGANVLTF. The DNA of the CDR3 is TGCGCCAGCAGCGTCAGGGGTTCTGGGGCCAACGTCCTGACTTTC.

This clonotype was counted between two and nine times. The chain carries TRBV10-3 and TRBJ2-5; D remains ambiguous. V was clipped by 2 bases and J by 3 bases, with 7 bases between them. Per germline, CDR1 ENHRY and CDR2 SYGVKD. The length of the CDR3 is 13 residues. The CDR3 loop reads CAISETAEETQYF. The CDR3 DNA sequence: TGTGCCATCAGTGAGACAGCTGAAGAGACCCAGTACTTC.

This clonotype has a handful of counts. The CDR3: CASSERRVSYEQYF. CDR3 DNA: TGTGCCAGCAGTGAAAGGCGGGTCTCCTACGAGCAGTACTTC. The rearrangement joins TRBV2 to TRBJ2-7; D is possibly TRBD2 (5 bases). V lost 2 bases and J lost 0, with 8 bases in between. The CDR3 covers 14 residues. Germline CDR1 reads SNHLY; CDR2 reads FYNNEI.

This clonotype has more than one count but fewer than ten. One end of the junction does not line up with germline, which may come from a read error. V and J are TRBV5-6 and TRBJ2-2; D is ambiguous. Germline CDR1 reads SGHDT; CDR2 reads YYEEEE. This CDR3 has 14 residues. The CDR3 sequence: CASSLAQNAGELFF. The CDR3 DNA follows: TGTGCCAGCAGCTTGGCACAGAACGCCGGGGAGCTGTTTTTT.

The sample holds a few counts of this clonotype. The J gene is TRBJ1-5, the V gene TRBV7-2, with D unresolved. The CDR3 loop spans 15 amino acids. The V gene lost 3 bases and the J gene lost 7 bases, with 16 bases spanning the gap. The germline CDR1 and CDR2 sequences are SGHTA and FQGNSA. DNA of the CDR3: TGTGCCAGCAGCTTTCTGTATCGGGGTAGCCAGCCCCAGCATTTT. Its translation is CASSFLYRGSQPQHF.

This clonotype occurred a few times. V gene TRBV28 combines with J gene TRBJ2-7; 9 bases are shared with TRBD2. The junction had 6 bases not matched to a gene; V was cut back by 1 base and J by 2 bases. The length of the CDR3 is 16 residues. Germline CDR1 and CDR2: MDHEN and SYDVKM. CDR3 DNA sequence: TGTGCCAGCAGTTTATTCTTCCAGCGGGAGGCCTACGAGCAGTACTTC. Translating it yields CASSLFFQREAYEQYF.